This is a list of T cell receptor beta chains from one sample in a study of blood T cell repertoires in COVID-19. Method: immunoSEQ multiplex PCR; TCRdb's copy keeps in-frame clones and lacks some. The sample contains about 390,000 clones, more than 70% of which appear only once. The specimen sequenced was peripheral blood. The source of these receptors is a woman aged 60 to 75 with COVID-19, enrolled during active disease. The CDR3 runs from the conserved cysteine through the conserved F or W. A D gene is named only where the DNA matches it firmly. The listing skips clone size in some rows; elsewhere it reads once, few, many or a size class.

v_gene,abundance,j_gene,d_gene,CDR3nt,CDR3aa
TRBV19,few,TRBJ1-1,NA,TGTGCCAGTAGTATAGGGCTCCTGAACACTGAAGCTTTCTTT,CASSIGLLNTEAFF
TRBV9,NA,TRBJ2-1,TRBD1,TGTGCCAGCAGCAGGGGACAGCAAAACACCAGCCCGCAGTTCTTC,CASSRGQQNTSPQFF
TRBV6-1,NA,TRBJ1-1,NA,TGTGCCAGCAGTGAAGGGGGCGCAAAGACTGAAGCTTTCTTT,CASSEGGAKTEAFF
TRBV5-6,NA,TRBJ1-2,TRBD1,TGTGCCAGCAGCGAACGGGGACAGGAAAACTATGGCTACACCTTC,CASSERGQENYGYTF
TRBV2,few,TRBJ1-6,NA,TGTGCCAGCAGAGAGGGAACAAGTTCACCCCTCCACTTT,CASREGTSSPLHF
TRBV19,NA,TRBJ1-5,TRBD1,TGTGCCAGTAGCCAGGGGGGCCAGCTGCAGCCCCAGCATTTT,CASSQGGQLQPQHF
TRBV19,NA,TRBJ1-2,TRBD1,TGTGCCAGTAGTGTCCGGGACAGGCTCTATGGCTACACCTTC,CASSVRDRLYGYTF
TRBV11-1,NA,TRBJ2-3,NA,TGTGCCACCCAGAGGGGGTTAGCAGATACGCAGTATTTT,CATQRGLADTQYF
TRBV5-6,NA,TRBJ2-7,TRBD1,TGTGCCAGCAGCCAGAAGACAGGGGGCGGCTACGAGCAGTACTTC,CASSQKTGGGYEQYF
TRBV28,NA,TRBJ1-6,NA,TGTGCCAGCACCCTTTCGGGGACCTATAATTCACCCCTCCACTTT,CASTLSGTYNSPLHF
TRBV3-1/TRBV3-2,NA,TRBJ1-1,NA,TGTGCCAGCAGCCAGCAGATCCGGAACACTGAAGCTTTCTTT,CASSQQIRNTEAFF
TRBV18,once,TRBJ1-1,TRBD1,TGTGCCAGCTCACGGACGGGACAGCAGAACACTGAAGCTTTCTTT,CASSRTGQQNTEAFF
TRBV7-9,NA,TRBJ1-6,NA,TGTGCCAGCAGCTCGAGTGGTTCACCCCTCCACTTT,CASSSSGSPLHF
TRBV19,NA,TRBJ1-5,NA,TGTGCCAGTAAGATGGGGCAGATGAACGATCAGCCCCAGCATTTT,CASKMGQMNDQPQHF
TRBV7-3,NA,TRBJ1-1,NA,TGTGCCAGCAGCTTAAGCCCCCCCGGGGGGGGCACTGAAGCTTTCTTT,CASSLSPPGGGTEAFF
TRBV4-1,NA,TRBJ1-5,TRBD1,TGCGCCAGCAGCCAAGAAGGGGGCACCGCTAGCAATCAGCCCCAGCATTTT,CASSQEGGTASNQPQHF
TRBV6-6,NA,TRBJ1-5,NA,TGTGCCAGCAGTTACGCCAGCGGCAATCAGCCCCAGCATTTT,CASSYASGNQPQHF
TRBV12-5,NA,TRBJ1-4,TRBD1,TGTGCTAGTGGTTCCGGGACAGCCAGGAATGAAAAACTGTTTTTT,CASGSGTARNEKLFF
TRBV2,NA,TRBJ1-4,NA,TGTGCCAGCAGTGGTCGGGTTAGAAATGAAAAACTGTTTTTT,CASSGRVRNEKLFF
TRBV15,NA,TRBJ1-4,NA,TGTGCCACCAGCAGGGAACTACTTGCAACTAATGAAAAACTGTTTTTT,CATSRELLATNEKLFF
TRBV3-1/TRBV3-2,NA,TRBJ2-7,NA,TGTGCCAGCAGCCAAGAGGGGCGTAACTACGAGCAGTACTTC,CASSQEGRNYEQYF
TRBV2,NA,TRBJ2-2,TRBD1,TGTGCCAGCAGACGGACAGGGCCCACCGGGGAGCTGTTTTTT,CASRRTGPTGELFF
TRBV7-6,NA,TRBJ2-2,TRBD1,TGTGCCAGCAGCTTGGGACAGGGACACAGCCTAACCGGGGAGCTGTTTTTT,CASSLGQGHSLTGELFF
TRBV25-1,NA,TRBJ1-1,NA,TGTGCCAGCATGCGGACAAGCAACACTGAAGCTTTCTTT,CASMRTSNTEAFF